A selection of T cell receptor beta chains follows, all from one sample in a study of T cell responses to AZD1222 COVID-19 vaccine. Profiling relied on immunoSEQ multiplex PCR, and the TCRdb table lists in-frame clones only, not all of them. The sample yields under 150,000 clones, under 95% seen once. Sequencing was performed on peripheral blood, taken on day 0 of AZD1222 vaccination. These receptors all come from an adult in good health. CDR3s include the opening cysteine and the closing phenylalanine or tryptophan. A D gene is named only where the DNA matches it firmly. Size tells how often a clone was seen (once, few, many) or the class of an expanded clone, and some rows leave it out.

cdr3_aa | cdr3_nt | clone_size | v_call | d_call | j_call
CASRTTGVAPLHF | TGTGCCAGCAGAACGACAGGGGTAGCACCCCTCCACTTT | once | TRBV7-2 | TRBD1 | TRBJ1-6
CASSLGNSDYGYTF | TGCGCCAGCAGCTTAGGGAATTCAGACTATGGCTACACCTTC | once | TRBV5-1 | - | TRBJ1-2
CASSSPRGTFSNTEAFF | TGTGCCAGCAGCTCCCCTAGGGGGACCTTTTCGAACACTGAAGCTTTCTTT | - | TRBV7-9 | - | TRBJ1-1
CASSEEGDTDTQYF | TGTGCCAGCAGTGAAGAGGGTGACACAGATACGCAGTATTTT | - | TRBV2 | - | TRBJ2-3
CASSPTVPPTYGYTF | TGTGCCAGCAGCCCGACAGTACCACCCACCTATGGCTACACCTTC | - | TRBV7-3 | - | TRBJ1-2
CASSEAQFATYEQYF | TGTGCCAGCAGTGAAGCACAGTTCGCGACCTACGAGCAGTACTTC | few | TRBV6-1 | - | TRBJ2-7
CASRDRGYKQYF | TGTGCCAGTCGGGACAGGGGGTATAAGCAGTACTTC | - | TRBV2 | TRBD1 | TRBJ2-7
CASSIGNSPRTDTQYF | TGTGCCAGTAGTATAGGTAATAGCCCTAGGACAGATACGCAGTATTTT | - | TRBV19 | - | TRBJ2-3
CASRESRGAEQYF | TGTGCCAGTAGGGAAAGTCGAGGGGCCGAGCAGTACTTC | - | TRBV19 | - | TRBJ2-7
CASSFGSGGAQTGELFF | TGTGCCAGCAGCTTCGGTAGCGGGGGGGCCCAGACCGGGGAGCTGTTTTTT | - | TRBV7-3 | TRBD2 | TRBJ2-2
CASSLANERGEQYF | TGTGCCAGCAGCTTAGCTAACGAAAGGGGGGAGCAGTACTTC | - | TRBV7-9 | - | TRBJ2-7
CASSYYRGPYEQYF | TGTGCCAGCAGTTACTACAGGGGCCCCTACGAGCAGTACTTC | - | TRBV6-6 | TRBD1 | TRBJ2-7
CASSVTLPGNRQGKNIQYF | TGTGCCAGTAGTGTGACCCTCCCCGGGAATCGACAGGGCAAAAACATTCAGTACTTC | once | TRBV19 | TRBD1 | TRBJ2-4
CASSVQTDQGAHGYTF | TGTGCCAGCAGTGTCCAAACCGATCAGGGGGCCCATGGCTACACCTTC | - | TRBV28 | TRBD1 | TRBJ1-2
CSVKQVPTEAFF | TGCAGCGTGAAACAGGTTCCCACTGAAGCTTTCTTT | - | TRBV29-1 | - | TRBJ1-1
CASSLVQLNSPLHF | TGTGCCAGCAGCTTAGTACAGCTAAATTCACCCCTCCACTTT | - | TRBV11-1 | - | TRBJ1-6
CASSLTGGNTIYF | TGTGCCAGCAGCTTGACAGGGGGAAACACCATATATTTT | - | TRBV5-8 | - | TRBJ1-3
CASSTPGLSDTQYF | TGTGCCAGTAGCACGCCCGGCTTGTCAGATACGCAGTATTTT | - | TRBV19 | - | TRBJ2-3
CASSSGRIYGYTF | TGTGCCAGCAGTTCAGGACGGATCTATGGCTACACCTTC | - | TRBV12-3/TRBV12-4 | - | TRBJ1-2
CASSFLTDEKLFF | TGCGCCAGCAGCTTTCTAACAGATGAAAAACTGTTTTTT | - | TRBV5-1 | - | TRBJ1-4
CASSPAERGQETQYF | TGCGCCAGCAGCCCCGCTGAGCGGGGGCAAGAGACCCAGTACTTC | - | TRBV5-1 | TRBD2 | TRBJ2-5
CASSSPSTGLVYGYTF | TGTGCCAGCAGCTCCCCCTCTACAGGGTTAGTCTATGGCTACACCTTC | - | TRBV11-2 | - | TRBJ1-2
CASSLVNSYEQYF | TGTGCCAGCAGCTTGGTCAACTCCTACGAGCAGTACTTC | - | TRBV5-4 | - | TRBJ2-7
CASSQEGGTPSYEQYF | TGTGCCAGCAGCCAAGAGGGGGGAACTCCTTCCTACGAGCAGTACTTC | - | TRBV4-2 | - | TRBJ2-7
CASSFWGQGPKETQYF | TGTGCCAGCAGCTTCTGGGGTCAGGGACCTAAAGAGACCCAGTACTTC | - | TRBV7-9 | - | TRBJ2-5
CATSRPTLNTEAFF | TGTGCCACCAGCAGACCGACACTGAACACTGAAGCTTTCTTT | - | TRBV15 | - | TRBJ1-1
CSVVGAPLYEQYF | TGCAGCGTTGTAGGCGCCCCTCTCTACGAGCAGTACTTC | - | TRBV29-1 | - | TRBJ2-7
CASSLTTRGLETEAFF | TGTGCCAGCAGCTTAACGACCCGGGGCCTGGAGACTGAAGCTTTCTTT | once | TRBV7-8 | - | TRBJ1-1
CSADGSTEAFF | TGCAGTGCCGATGGGAGCACTGAAGCTTTCTTT | - | TRBV20-1 | - | TRBJ1-1
CASSLLAEPWNEQFF | TGTGCCAGCAGCCTCCTAGCGGAGCCTTGGAATGAGCAGTTCTTC | - | TRBV7-9 | TRBD2 | TRBJ2-1
CASSPRQGKTYEQYF | TGTGCCAGCAGCCCCAGACAGGGGAAGACTTACGAGCAGTACTTC | - | TRBV11-1 | TRBD1 | TRBJ2-7
CASMTGTVNQPQHF | TGTGCCAGCATGACCGGGACAGTCAATCAGCCCCAGCATTTT | - | TRBV2 | TRBD1 | TRBJ1-5
CASSLLGGGGEKLFF | TGTGCCAGCAGTTTATTAGGAGGGGGTGGTGAAAAACTGTTTTTT | - | TRBV28 | - | TRBJ1-4
CASSPDRGDEKLFF | TGTGCCAGCAGCCCCGACAGGGGGGATGAAAAACTGTTTTTT | once | TRBV9 | TRBD1 | TRBJ1-4
CASSPRGRAEAFF | TGTGCCAGCAGCCCCCGGGGTCGGGCTGAAGCTTTCTTT | - | TRBV14 | - | TRBJ1-1
CSVEGAGYEQYF | TGCAGCGTTGAAGGGGCGGGTTACGAGCAGTACTTC | - | TRBV29-1 | - | TRBJ2-7
CASSQAGQGTSEAFF | TGTGCCAGCAGCCAAGCTGGACAGGGGACCTCTGAAGCTTTCTTT | - | TRBV3-1/TRBV3-2 | TRBD1 | TRBJ1-1
CASSPDDYNEQFF | TGTGCCAGCAGCCCGGACGATTACAATGAGCAGTTCTTC | - | TRBV7-3 | - | TRBJ2-1
CASSMGTGLPIRDHYNEQFF | TGTGCCAGTAGTATGGGGACAGGACTCCCAATCCGAGACCATTACAATGAGCAGTTCTTC | - | TRBV19 | TRBD1 | TRBJ2-1
CATNDRQNTEAFF | TGTGCCACCAACGACCGGCAGAACACTGAAGCTTTCTTT | - | TRBV6-6 | - | TRBJ1-1
CASSESKGRVNTEAFF | TGCGCCAGCAGTGAGTCCAAGGGGCGGGTGAACACTGAAGCTTTCTTT | - | TRBV10-1 | - | TRBJ1-1
CASSYPDRTSSYEQYF | TGTGCCAGCAGTTACCCGGACAGAACGAGCTCCTACGAGCAGTACTTC | - | TRBV6-2/TRBV6-3 | - | TRBJ2-7
CASSPQGHNEQFF | TGTGCCAGTAGTCCACAGGGTCACAATGAGCAGTTCTTC | - | TRBV19 | - | TRBJ2-1
CASSFNAGETQYF | TGTGCCAGCAGTTTTAATGCGGGAGAGACCCAGTACTTC | - | TRBV12-3/TRBV12-4 | - | TRBJ2-5
CASSLLVSGANVLTF | TGTGCCAGCAGCTTGCTCGTCTCTGGGGCCAACGTCCTGACTTTC | - | TRBV5-5 | - | TRBJ2-6
CASSSDGHNEQFF | TGTGCCAGCAGCTCGGACGGCCACAATGAGCAGTTCTTC | - | TRBV9 | - | TRBJ2-1
CAIGGAGANVLTF | TGTGCCATCGGGGGGGCTGGGGCCAACGTCCTGACTTTC | - | TRBV6-6 | TRBD2 | TRBJ2-6
CASSASGRPGNEQFF | TGTGCCAGCAGCGCGAGCGGGAGGCCAGGGAATGAGCAGTTCTTC | - | TRBV9 | TRBD2 | TRBJ2-1
CASKKTDYGYTF | TGTGCCAGCAAGAAGACAGACTATGGCTACACCTTC | - | TRBV25-1 | - | TRBJ1-2
CASRASGVFRQFF | TGTGCCAGCCGGGCCAGCGGGGTTTTTCGGCAGTTCTTC | - | TRBV27 | TRBD2 | TRBJ2-1
CASSPPAGGENIQYF | TGTGCCAGCTCACCACCGGCAGGGGGCGAAAACATTCAGTACTTC | - | TRBV18 | TRBD1 | TRBJ2-4
CASSIGAQYTDTQYF | TGTGCCAGTAGTATAGGTGCACAGTACACAGATACGCAGTATTTT | - | TRBV19 | - | TRBJ2-3
CASRLENSRGPHQPQHF | TGTGCAAGTCGCTTAGAAAATTCCCGCGGGCCCCATCAGCCCCAGCATTTT | few | TRBV12-2 | - | TRBJ1-5
CASSLYNSPLHF | TGTGCCAGCAGCTTGTATAATTCACCCCTCCACTTT | - | TRBV7-8 | - | TRBJ1-6
CASRTTGVDTQYF | TGTGCCAGCAGAACGACAGGGGTCGATACGCAGTATTTT | - | TRBV6-5 | TRBD1 | TRBJ2-3
CASSVETGYGYTF | TGTGCCAGCAGCGTGGAGACAGGGTATGGCTACACCTTC | - | TRBV9 | TRBD1 | TRBJ1-2
CASSYSQETQYF | TGTGCCAGCAGTTACTCTCAAGAGACCCAGTACTTC | - | TRBV6-6 | - | TRBJ2-5
CASGLGTGGYEQYF | TGTGCCAGCGGGCTAGGGACAGGGGGCTACGAGCAGTACTTC | once | TRBV9 | TRBD1 | TRBJ2-7
CASSLRAFNEQFF | TGTGCCAGCAGTTTGCGAGCTTTCAATGAGCAGTTCTTC | - | TRBV27 | - | TRBJ2-1